This T cell receptor beta chain was found in a study of Graves' ophthalmopathy and Graves' hyperthyroidism. Study at large: Peripheral blood was collected at initial diagnosis, before any treatment. General study findings and limits: The 13-signature model separated ophthalmopathy from stable hyperthyroidism at around 88% sensitivity and about 80% specificity.

Newly diagnosed hyperthyroidism donors, aged 18 to 65, duration under 2 months. The diagnosis combined clinical symptoms, thyroxine, TRAb, thyroid ultrasound and orbital computed tomography scans. TCR beta CDR3 regions were amplified from RNA transcripts. The library came from an HTBI-primed first-round RT-PCR and a second-round multiplex PCR. One entry per CDR3 protein results from TCRdb running MiXCR on the multiplex PCR reads. The sample holds 400,000 to 450,000 distinct CDR3 sequences; roughly 20% are singletons and the top ten take around 3%. Points on this clonotype: Antigen: not known.

Specimen: peripheral blood. The receptor's source is a woman under 30 with stable Graves' hyperthyroidism.

The CDR3 spells CASSLNRQHYGYTF. CDR3 DNA sequence: TGTGCCAGCAGCCTGAACAGGCAACACTATGGCTACACCTTC. This chain links TRBV11-3 with TRBJ1-2; D is possibly TRBD1 (5 bases). CDR1 SGHNT and CDR2 YENEEA come from the germline V gene. V lost 5 bases and J 3 bases, leaving 13 bases between the germline ends. The length of the CDR3 is 14 residues. The whole variable domain, remainder taken from reference TRBV11-3 and TRBJ1-2, is EAGVVQSPRYKIIEKKQPVAFWCNPISGHNTLYWYLQNLGQGPELLIRYENEEAVDDSQLPKDRFSAERLKGVDSTLKIQPAELGDSAVYLCASSLNRQHYGYTFGSGTRLTVV.